Described below is a single T cell receptor (beta chain) sequence and its context. V lost 0 bases and J 2 bases, leaving 9 bases between the germline ends. The germline CDR1 and CDR2 sequences are ENHRY and SYGVKD. This CDR3 is built from 15 residues. This entry comes from a study of blood T cell repertoires in COVID-19. Profiling relied on immunoSEQ multiplex PCR, and the TCRdb table lists in-frame clones only, not all of them. The sample shows approximately 150,000 clones, around three quarters of them seen only once. J is TRBJ2-3 and V is TRBV10-3; D gene ambiguous. This receptor was taken from a man aged 50 to 60 with active or convalescent COVID-19. Specimen: peripheral blood. CDR3 in amino acids: CAISESSAYTDTQYF. The DNA of the CDR3 is TGTGCCATCAGTGAGTCGAGCGCTTACACAGATACGCAGTATTTT.